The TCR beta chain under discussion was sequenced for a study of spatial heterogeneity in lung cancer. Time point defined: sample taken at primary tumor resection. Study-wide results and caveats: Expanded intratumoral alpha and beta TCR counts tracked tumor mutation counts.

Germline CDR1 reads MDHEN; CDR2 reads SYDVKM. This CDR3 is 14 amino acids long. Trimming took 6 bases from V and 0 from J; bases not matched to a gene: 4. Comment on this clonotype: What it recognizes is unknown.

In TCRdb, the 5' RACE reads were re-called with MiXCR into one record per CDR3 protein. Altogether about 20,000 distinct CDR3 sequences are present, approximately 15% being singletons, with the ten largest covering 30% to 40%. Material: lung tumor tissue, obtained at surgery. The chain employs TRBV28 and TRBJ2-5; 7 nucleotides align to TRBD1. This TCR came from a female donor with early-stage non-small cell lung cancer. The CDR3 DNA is TGTGCCAGCAGGATCGACAGGGACCAAGAGACCCAGTACTTC. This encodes CASRIDRDQETQYF.